The 8 T cell receptor beta chains below all came from one sample that was sequenced in a study of blood T cell repertoires in COVID-19. Clones were read by immunoSEQ multiplex PCR, and TCRdb kept only the in-frame ones, dropping some. There are under 100,000 clones in the sample; around 85% occur only once, and around 7.9% lies in the top ten. The sequencing sample was made of peripheral blood. These receptor sequences come from a man aged 25-45 years with acute or convalescent COVID-19.

The chain combines TRBV24-1 with TRBJ1-5; TRBD1 aligns across 10 bases. CDR1 and CDR2 from the germline V gene are KGHDR and SFDVKD. The CDR3 length is 15 residues. The V gene end was trimmed by 4 bases and the J gene end by 7 bases; junction bases not matched to a gene: 6. CDR3 bases: TGTGCCACCAGTGACTCCGGGACAGGGGAACAGCCCCAGCATTTT. As protein: CATSDSGTGEQPQHF.

The chain links TRBV3-1 (or the pseudogene TRBV3-2) to TRBJ2-5, with a tentative D call TRBD1 (5 bases). Between the trimmed V and J ends, which lost 4 bases and 3 bases, there was a span of 9 bases. The germline gives CDR1 LGHDT, CDR2 YNNKEL (reference sequence). This CDR3 contains 13 residues. The CDR3: CASSRQTEETQYF. The CDR3 bases are TGTGCCAGCAGCCGACAGACAGAAGAGACCCAGTACTTC.

This clone has a handful of counts. The gene calls are TRBV28 and TRBJ1-6; D is uncertain. The germline V gene encodes CDR1 MDHEN and CDR2 SYDVKM. The V end was cut by 2 bases, the J end by 6 bases, with 8 bases between. The CDR3 contains 14 residues. In nucleotides, the CDR3 is TGTGCCAGCAGTTTAACACAGACTAATTCACCCCTCCACTTT. Translation: CASSLTQTNSPLHF. The variable domain in full, with the rest retrieved from reference TRBV28 and TRBJ1-6, is DVKVTQSSRYLVKRTGEKVFLECVQDMDHENMFWYRQDPGLGLRLIYFSYDVKMKEKGDIPEGYSVSREKKERFSLILESASTNQTSMYLCASSLTQTNSPLHFGNGTRLTVT.

This clone was detected only once. This chain joins TRBV5-6 and TRBJ2-5; tentatively, D is TRBD1 (6 bases). The CDR3 extends over 13 amino acids. Trimming removed 4 bases from V and 2 bases from J, with 9 bases in between. From germline, CDR1 is SGHDT and CDR2 YYEEEE. The CDR3 DNA reads TGTGCCAGCAGCCTAGACAGGCAAGAGACCCAGTACTTC. It specifies CASSLDRQETQYF.

Notes on this clone: Relative to the germline gene, one junction end is altered; a read error may explain this. This rearrangement joins TRBV11-3 to TRBJ2-1; D uncertain. Germline CDR1 is SGHNT and CDR2 is YENEEA. CDR3 length: 15 residues. The CDR3 DNA is TGTGCCAGCAGCTTAAGGTTCGACTCCCACAATGAGCAGTTCTTC. Translating gives CASSLRFDSHNEQFF.

This clone has more than one count but fewer than ten. V gene TRBV30 combines with J gene TRBJ2-7, with 11 bases that match TRBD2. Germline values: CDR1 GTSNPN, CDR2 SVGIG (reference sequence). CDR3 length equals 15 residues. CDR3 bases: TGTGCTTATCAGTTCGGGACTAGCGGAAAATACGAGCAGTACTTC. Translating it yields CAYQFGTSGKYEQYF.

This clone came up a few times. This chain joins TRBV9 and TRBJ1-6; TRBD1 matches at 8 bases. Losses at the gene ends were 2 bases for V and 10 bases for J; bases not matched to a gene: 5. The CDR3 extends over 14 amino acids. From germline, CDR1 is SGDLS and CDR2 YYNGEE. CDR3 region: CASSVDRAGSPLHF. The CDR3, as DNA: TGTGCCAGCAGCGTGGACAGGGCTGGCTCACCCCTCCACTTT.

The CDR3 protein is CASSRGLAGVLGTDTQYF. The CDR3 bases are TGCGCCAGCAGCCGTGGACTAGCGGGAGTATTAGGCACAGATACGCAGTATTTT. The V and J genes are TRBV4-1 and TRBJ2-3; 13 bases match TRBD2. CDR3 length: 18 amino acids. Trimming cost V 4 bases and J 1 base; bases outside gene matches: 8. The germline gives CDR1 MGHRA, CDR2 YSYEKL.